This TCR beta chain is drawn from a study of OX40 agonist ivuxolimab in advanced cancers. The germline gives CDR1 SGHAT, CDR2 FQNNGV. The CDR3 spans 15 residues. Trimming took 7 bases from V and 2 from J; bases not matched to a gene: 10. Here immunoSEQ multiplex PCR was the method, and the copy in TCRdb shows in-frame clones only, minus some. The sample has 55,000 to 85,000 clones; roughly 87% are singletons. The rearrangement links TRBV11-2 to TRBJ2-7, with 8 bases matching TRBD2. The receptor comes from an adult with an advanced solid tumor such as melanoma, head and neck, liver or kidney cancer. Sequencing was performed on CD4+ or CD8+ T cells sorted from blood, taken in a trial of the OX40 agonist ivuxolimab. CDR3 sequence: CASTSPSGGPYEQYF. The CDR3 bases are TGTGCCAGCACCTCCCCGAGCGGGGGACCCTACGAGCAGTACTTC.